The 25 T cell receptor beta chains below come from one sample, sequenced in a study of OX40 agonist ivuxolimab in advanced cancers. The data were produced by immunoSEQ multiplex PCR, yet TCRdb's version contains in-frame clones alone and is incomplete. Of fewer than 85,000 clones in the sample, more than 65% were seen once. The specimen comprised CD4+ or CD8+ T cells sorted from blood, sampled in a trial of the OX40 agonist ivuxolimab. The receptors derive from an adult with an advanced solid tumor such as melanoma, head and neck, liver or kidney cancer.

The sample holds one count of this clone. The chain links TRBV6-1 to TRBJ2-4, with D perhaps TRBD1 or TRBD2 (5 bases each). The V gene lost 1 base and the J gene lost 8 bases, with 9 bases spanning the gap. Germline CDR1 is MNHNS and CDR2 is SASEGT. The CDR3 runs 13 residues. CDR3 DNA: TGTGCCAGCAGTGAAGGGGGGAAGGACATTCAGTACTTC. Translation gives CASSEGGKDIQYF.

The rearrangement joins TRBV5-1 to TRBJ2-5; 8 bases match TRBD2. Germline CDR1 reads SGHRS; CDR2 reads YFSETQ. The V segment lost 5 bases and the J segment 3 bases; nucleotides outside the gene matches: 9. This CDR3 comprises 15 residues. CDR3 protein: CASSSAGGSEETQYF. The CDR3 bases are TGCGCCAGCAGTTCGGCGGGGGGCTCGGAAGAGACCCAGTACTTC.

The V and J genes are TRBV15 and TRBJ2-5; weak D call: TRBD2 (5 bases). The ends were cut back, 0 bases at V and 5 bases at J, with 16 bases in the middle. Germline V CDR1 and CDR2: LNHNV, YYDKDF (reference sequence). The CDR3 consists of 16 residues. The CDR3 region is CATSREVGPRGETQYF. CDR3 nucleotides: TGTGCCACCAGCAGAGAGGTCGGACCGCGAGGGGAGACCCAGTACTTC.

The chain has TRBV5-6 and TRBJ1-4; D gene uncertain. The germline V gene encodes CDR1 SGHDT and CDR2 YYEEEE. The CDR3 has 13 amino acids. Between the trimmed V and J ends, which lost 0 bases and 7 bases, there was a span of 7 bases. The CDR3 loop reads CASSLGAIEKLFF. The CDR3, as DNA: TGTGCCAGCAGCTTGGGGGCGATTGAAAAACTGTTTTTT.

The chain uses TRBV7-9 and TRBJ1-2; no firm D call. This CDR3 region has 17 residues. V shed 2 bases and J shed 4 bases, with 20 bases lying between them. Germline values: CDR1 SEHNR, CDR2 FQNEAQ (reference sequence). The CDR3 loop is CASSLFSIGQDLYGYTF. The CDR3 DNA reads TGTGCCAGCAGCTTATTTTCGATAGGGCAGGACCTCTATGGCTACACCTTC.

This clone was recorded only once. The chain carries TRBV18 and TRBJ1-4; D not certain. The CDR3 runs 16 residues. Deletions cut 5 bases from V and 3 bases from J, with 16 bases between. Germline V gives CDR1 KGHSH, CDR2 LQKENI. CDR3: CASSKSQLMANEKLFF. The CDR3 DNA sequence: TGTGCCAGCTCAAAGAGTCAGCTCATGGCTAATGAAAAACTGTTTTTT.

V usage is TRBV28 and J usage is TRBJ1-5; D is perhaps TRBD1 (5 bases). CDR3 length equals 15 residues. Germline assignment: CDR1 MDHEN and CDR2 SYDVKM. V was shortened by 2 bases and J by 6 bases, with 14 bases between the two germline ends. The CDR3 loop reads CASSLRKGMIQPQHF. The CDR3 nucleotides are TGTGCCAGCAGTTTACGCAAGGGGATGATTCAGCCCCAGCATTTT.

The chain is built from TRBV11-2 and TRBJ2-7; the D gene is possibly TRBD2 (7 bases). Germline lookup yields CDR1 SGHAT and CDR2 FQNNGV. CDR3 size: 14 residues. V was pared by 5 bases and J by 3 bases, with 14 bases between. CDR3 DNA: TGTGCCAGCAGCCCTGGACAGCGGGACTACGAGCAGTACTTC. Amino acid sequence: CASSPGQRDYEQYF.

V is TRBV13 and J is TRBJ1-2; TRBD1 matches 11 bases. The V segment lost 5 bases and the J segment 2 bases; nucleotides outside the gene matches: 1. Germline V lookup: CDR1 PRHDT, CDR2 FYEKMQ (reference sequence). The CDR3 sequence is 14 residues long. CDR3 DNA sequence: TGTGCCAGCAGCCGGACAGGGGGCAACTATGGCTACACCTTC. Translation: CASSRTGGNYGYTF.

The V call is TRBV5-1, the J call TRBJ2-3; D perhaps matches TRBD1 (6 bases). The V gene lost 2 bases and the J gene lost 4 bases, with 14 bases spanning the gap. The germline CDR1 and CDR2 sequences are SGHRS and YFSETQ. This CDR3 contains 15 residues. The CDR3 nucleotides read TGCGCCAGCAGCTTACCCAGGGGAAACTCAGATACGCAGTATTTT. This encodes CASSLPRGNSDTQYF.

The V and J genes are TRBV5-1 and TRBJ1-1; TRBD1 is a possible D gene (5 bases). The germline gives CDR1 SGHRS, CDR2 YFSETQ. The CDR3 totals 15 residues. The V gene lost 4 bases and the J gene lost 5 bases, with 18 bases spanning the gap. The CDR3 here is CASSRGMAGGTEAFF. CDR3 DNA sequence: TGCGCCAGCAGCCGAGGGATGGCGGGGGGGACTGAAGCTTTCTTT.

The chain combines TRBV7-8 with TRBJ2-1; weak D call: TRBD1 (6 bases). This CDR3 region has 13 residues. Trimming stripped 3 bases from V and 7 bases from J, with 10 bases between. Germline CDR1 SGHVS, CDR2 FQNEAQ. The DNA for the CDR3 is TGTGCCAGCAGCTTCCTACAGGGAAATGAGCAGTTCTTC. This encodes CASSFLQGNEQFF. Together with reference TRBV7-8 and TRBJ2-1, the CDR3 gives the full variable domain: GAGVSQSPRYKVAKRGQDVALRCDPISGHVSLFWYQQALGQGPEFLTYFQNEAQLDKSGLPSDRFFAERPEGSVSTLKIQRTQQEDSAVYLCASSFLQGNEQFFGPGTRLTVL.

The V gene is TRBV7-2, the J gene TRBJ1-1; unclear D gene. The CDR3 sequence is 14 residues long. Germline-derived CDR1 and CDR2 are SGHTA and FQGNSA. V lost 6 bases, J lost 11 bases, and 22 bases lay in between. The CDR3 loop reads CASSASDPSSQAFF. As DNA, the CDR3 is TGTGCCAGCAGTGCTTCTGATCCCAGCTCCCAGGCTTTCTTT.

The chain is built from TRBV19 and TRBJ1-5; no definite D call. The germline V and J ends were trimmed by 7 bases and 3 bases, with 16 bases remaining between them. Germline V gene lookup returns CDR1 LNHDA and CDR2 SQIVND (reference sequence). This CDR3 is 15 amino acids long. DNA of the CDR3: TGTGCCAGTAAGGACCCCGGGAAGGACAATCAGCCCCAGCATTTT. This codes for CASKDPGKDNQPQHF.

J is TRBJ2-7 and V is TRBV11-2, with D possibly being TRBD2 (7 bases). V dropped 5 bases and J dropped 1 base, with 21 bases sitting between them. The CDR3 spans 17 residues. The germline CDR1 and CDR2 sequences are SGHAT and FQNNGV. DNA for the CDR3: TGTGCCAGCAGCACCCGACTGGGGGGGGGCAGGTCCTACGAGCAGTACTTC. Its translation: CASSTRLGGGRSYEQYF.

The rearrangement links TRBV6-1 to TRBJ1-5; tentative D call: TRBD1 (6 bases). V was cut by 7 bases and J by 5 bases, with 12 bases left in between. The CDR3 extends over 13 amino acids. Germline V gene lookup returns CDR1 MNHNS and CDR2 SASEGT. CDR3: CASKRGEDQPQHF. DNA for the CDR3: TGTGCCAGCAAAAGGGGGGAAGATCAGCCCCAGCATTTT.

The chain combines TRBV6-1 with TRBJ1-1; 8 bases agree with TRBD1. Germline lookup yields CDR1 MNHNS and CDR2 SASEGT. V shed 2 bases and J 5 bases; nucleotides not matched to a gene: 10. The CDR3 totals 16 residues. For the CDR3, the DNA is TGTGCCAGCAGTGAACCAAGGACAGGGAGGGGGACTGAAGCTTTCTTT. Amino acid sequence: CASSEPRTGRGTEAFF.

This clone appeared a few times. The V gene is TRBV6-6, the J gene TRBJ1-2; no definite D call. Between the trimmed V and J ends, which lost 4 bases and 5 bases, there was a span of 5 bases. The CDR3 is 11 residues long. In germline, CDR1 is MNHNY, CDR2 SVGAGI (reference sequence). The CDR3, as DNA: TGTGCCAGCAGTTCGGAATATGGCTACACCTTC. Its translation: CASSSEYGYTF.

The V gene is TRBV15, the J gene TRBJ1-4, with D unclear. The CDR3 has 14 amino acids. Germline lookup yields CDR1 LNHNV and CDR2 YYDKDF (reference sequence). V lost 4 bases and J 10 bases, leaving 16 bases between the germline ends. The CDR3: CATSIQTPGAKLFF. Here the CDR3 DNA reads TGTGCCACCAGCATACAGACCCCGGGCGCAAAACTGTTTTTT.

This clone was detected only a few times. The chain carries TRBV9 and TRBJ1-1, with D tentatively TRBD1 (6 bases). V was clipped by 2 bases and J by 1 base, with 9 bases between them. The CDR3 is 14 amino acids. Germline values: CDR1 SGDLS, CDR2 YYNGEE. CDR3 sequence: CASSVEQGNTEAFF. DNA of the CDR3: TGTGCCAGCAGCGTCGAACAGGGGAACACTGAAGCTTTCTTT.

The chain is built from TRBV21-1 and TRBJ1-4. TRBV21-1 is listed as a pseudogene. This CDR3 has 12 residues. The CDR3 region has the DNA TGTGCCAGCAGCCCCTGGACGGGGAAACTGTTTTTT. Translation: CASSPWTGKLFF.

This clone showed up just once. V gene TRBV20-1 combines with J gene TRBJ2-1; 9 nucleotides match TRBD2. CDR1 is DFQATT and CDR2 is SNEGSKA in the germline V gene (reference sequence). Losses at the gene ends were 5 bases for V and 10 bases for J; bases not matched to a gene: 3. The CDR3 has 11 amino acids. The CDR3 DNA is TGCAGTGCTCGACTAGCGGAAGAGCAGTTCTTC. Protein: CSARLAEEQFF.

In this sample, this clone turned up once. The chain is built from TRBV6-5 and TRBJ1-1; D gene unclear. Trimming removed 6 bases at V and 4 bases at J, with 18 bases between. The germline CDR1 and CDR2 sequences are MNHEY and SVGAGI. The CDR3 length is 15 residues. CDR3 coding DNA: TGTGCCAGCAGCCCTTACCCCTCCGCGGGCACTGAAGCTTTCTTT. The encoded protein is CASSPYPSAGTEAFF.

This clone was picked up a small number of times. The chain links TRBV7-9 to TRBJ1-6, with 7 nucleotides matching TRBD1. CDR3 length: 15 amino acids. CDR1 and CDR2 from the germline V gene are SEHNR and FQNEAQ (reference sequence). V trimming: 5 bases; J trimming: 6 bases; junction bases outside the gene matches: 7. CDR3 nucleotide sequence: TGTGCCAGCAGCCAGGGGTCAGGGGGTAATTCACCCCTCCACTTT. It is translated as CASSQGSGGNSPLHF.

The genes are TRBV5-6 and TRBJ1-3, with 9 positions matching TRBD1. Germline V gives CDR1 SGHDT, CDR2 YYEEEE. CDR3 length: 16 amino acids. The ends lost 4 bases at V and 1 base at J; junction bases unmatched: 6. CDR3 nucleotide sequence: TGTGCCAGCAGCCAAACGGGGACAGGGTCTGGAAACACCATATATTTT. Translating gives CASSQTGTGSGNTIYF.